These 20 T cell receptor beta chains were all obtained from the same sample, sequenced in a study of PD-L1 blockade in urothelial cancer. Measured with immunoSEQ multiplex PCR; TCRdb has only the in-frame clones, and not every one. In the table there are about 50,000 clones, 80% to 90% of which are singletons. Specified time point: peripheral blood 6 weeks after treatment start. The input for sequencing was PBMCs, taken around atezolizumab (anti-PD-L1) treatment. All receptors derive from a man aged 65 to 85 with urothelial cancer.

The CDR3 DNA reads as TGTGCCAGCAGTTACTCTAGCGGGAGGGCCCACGAGCAGTACTTC. Translation: CASSYSSGRAHEQYF. This rearrangement joins TRBV28 to TRBJ2-7; 12 bases agree with TRBD2. The CDR3 contains 15 residues. Germline CDR1 is MDHEN and CDR2 is SYDVKM. The ends lost 4 bases at V and 5 bases at J; junction bases unmatched: 6.

This rearrangement joins TRBV6-6 to TRBJ2-2, with D hard to call. This CDR3 region has 16 residues. Germline V gene sequence: CDR1 MNHNY, CDR2 SVGAGI (reference sequence). The V end was cut by 0 bases, the J end by 2 bases, with 10 bases between. CDR3 bases: TGTGCCAGCAGTTACTCCGCTAGAAAAAACACCGGGGAGCTGTTTTTT. Encoded protein: CASSYSARKNTGELFF.

This chain uses TRBV19 with TRBJ2-3; perhaps TRBD2 as D (5 bases). The CDR3 covers 14 residues. Germline-derived CDR1 and CDR2 are LNHDA and SQIVND (reference sequence). Trimming removed 3 bases from V and 2 bases from J, with 9 bases in between. This chain's CDR3 is CASSMRTATDTQYF. CDR3 DNA: TGTGCCAGTAGTATGAGGACTGCCACAGATACGCAGTATTTT.

V is TRBV28 and J is TRBJ2-7; D might be TRBD1 (6 bases). The CDR3 has 14 amino acids. V was shortened by 2 bases and J by 5 bases, with 13 bases between the two germline ends. Germline V gives CDR1 MDHEN, CDR2 SYDVKM. The CDR3, as DNA: TGTGCCAGCAGTTTACGAGGGGGAAGGAACGAGCAGTACTTC. Translated: CASSLRGGRNEQYF.

This sequence joins TRBV5-1 and TRBJ2-6, with D possibly TRBD1 on 6 matching bases. The V end lost 3 bases, the J end lost 0 bases, and 13 bases lay between the germline ends. Germline assignment: CDR1 SGHRS and CDR2 YFSETQ. The CDR3 loop spans 17 amino acids. The CDR3 nucleotides read TGCGCCAGCAGCTCGACAGGTCCAGACTCTGGGGCCAACGTCCTGACTTTC. This gives the protein CASSSTGPDSGANVLTF.

In its sample, this clone was seen a few times. CDR3 nucleotide sequence: TGTGCCAGTACCGACAGGGCTGGGGCCAACGTCCTGACTTTC. It codes for CASTDRAGANVLTF. This chain links TRBV19 with TRBJ2-6; 7 nucleotides match TRBD1. The germline gives CDR1 LNHDA, CDR2 SQIVND (reference sequence). The CDR3 sequence is 14 residues long. Trimming took 7 bases from V and 2 from J; bases not matched to a gene: 2. Filled out from reference TRBV19 and TRBJ2-6, the complete variable domain reads DGGITQSPKYLFRKEGQNVTLSCEQNLNHDAMYWYRQDPGQGLRLIYYSQIVNDFQKGDIAEGYSVSREKKESFPLTVTSAQKNPTAFYLCASTDRAGANVLTFGAGSRLTVL.

J is TRBJ1-2 and V is TRBV11-2; 7 bases match TRBD1. The V gene end was trimmed by 7 bases and the J gene end by 5 bases; junction bases not matched to a gene: 10. The CDR3 covers 14 residues. Germline V gene sequence: CDR1 SGHAT, CDR2 FQNNGV. The DNA of the CDR3 is TGTGCCAGCACAACCAACAGGGGCCTATATGGCTACACCTTC. It yields the protein CASTTNRGLYGYTF.

V gene TRBV4-2 combines with J gene TRBJ1-5, with D unclear. Between the trimmed V and J ends, which lost 0 bases and 15 bases, there was a span of 15 bases. This CDR3 spans 13 amino acids. Germline V lookup: CDR1 LGHNA, CDR2 YNFKEQ. CDR3 region: CASSQDMDGGRHF. DNA for the CDR3: TGTGCCAGCAGCCAAGATATGGATGGAGGCCGGCATTTT.

Only a few counts were recorded for this clone. The chain joins TRBV7-2 to TRBJ2-7, with TRBD2 as a possible D gene (6 bases). This CDR3 is built from 15 residues. V was cut by 1 base and J by 3 bases, with 13 bases left in between. Germline V gene lookup returns CDR1 SGHTA and CDR2 FQGNSA. The CDR3, as DNA: TGTGCCAGCAGCTTAGATGACGGGAGTTTCTACGAGCAGTACTTC. Translated, it gives CASSLDDGSFYEQYF.

The chain combines TRBV2 with TRBJ1-1; 7 nucleotides agree with TRBD1. Germline CDR1 SNHLY, CDR2 FYNNEI. Trimming took 7 bases from V and 0 from J; bases not matched to a gene: 5. The CDR3 is made up of 14 amino acids. In DNA form, the CDR3 reads TGTGCCAGCAATAAGGGGGCGCTGAACACTGAAGCTTTCTTT. Its protein is CASNKGALNTEAFF.

The rearrangement uses TRBV5-1 and TRBJ1-3; D gene uncertain. The germline V gene has CDR1 SGHRS and CDR2 YFSETQ. Trimming removed 1 base at V and 3 bases at J, with 11 bases between. The CDR3 extends over 15 amino acids. CDR3 sequence (DNA): TGCGCCAGCAGCTTGTTTGCATTTAGTGGAAACACCATATATTTT. Its translation: CASSLFAFSGNTIYF.

The CDR3: CASNLVREKLFF. CDR3 coding DNA: TGTGCCAGCAATCTAGTGAGGGAAAAACTGTTTTTT. The chain carries TRBV6-1 and TRBJ1-4, with D unclear. This CDR3 region has 12 residues. Trimming removed 7 bases from V and 8 bases from J, with 11 bases in between. Germline CDR1 is MNHNS and CDR2 is SASEGT.

The CDR3 sequence: CASSGSQGNEQYF. DNA of the CDR3: TGTGCCAGCAGCGGATCCCAGGGCAACGAGCAGTACTTC. This chain links TRBV6-1 with TRBJ2-7; D perhaps matches TRBD1 (5 bases). With 6 bases removed from V and 5 bases from J, the gap between germline ends came to 14 bases. Germline V gene data show CDR1 as MNHNS and CDR2 as SASEGT. The CDR3 covers 13 residues.

J is TRBJ1-4 and V is TRBV6-1; maybe TRBD1 (5 bases). The CDR3 spans 13 residues. Germline V gene sequence: CDR1 MNHNS, CDR2 SASEGT. V dropped 6 bases and J dropped 5 bases, with 10 bases sitting between them. The CDR3 spells CASRGEGNEKLFF. CDR3 DNA: TGTGCCAGCAGGGGGGAGGGGAATGAAAAACTGTTTTTT.

The chain is built from TRBV11-2 and TRBJ2-7; a possible D gene is TRBD1 (5 bases). The CDR3 is 15 amino acids. V shed 5 bases and J shed 0 bases, with 14 bases lying between them. Germline V gene data show CDR1 as SGHAT and CDR2 as FQNNGV. CDR3 amino acids: CASSRWTSASYEQYF. The CDR3, as DNA: TGTGCCAGCAGCAGATGGACATCCGCCTCCTACGAGCAGTACTTC.

A few counts support this clone. The J gene is TRBJ1-1, the V gene TRBV7-6; 9 bases are a match to TRBD1. The germline CDR1 and CDR2 sequences are SGHVS and FNYEAQ. V lost 3 bases to trimming and J lost 5 bases; unmatched junction nucleotides: 7. The CDR3 spans 15 residues. The CDR3 loop reads CASSFRGTGSTEAFF. The CDR3 coding sequence is TGTGCCAGCAGCTTTCGAGGGACAGGGAGTACTGAAGCTTTCTTT. Variable domain in full (rest from reference TRBV7-6 and TRBJ1-1): GAGVSQSPRYKVTKRGQDVALRCDPISGHVSLYWYRQALGQGPEFLTYFNYEAQQDKSGLPNDRFSAERPEGSISTLTIQRTEQRDSAMYRCASSFRGTGSTEAFFGQGTRLTVV.

The chain couples TRBV15 to TRBJ1-1; no clear D. V lost 0 bases to trimming and J lost 5 bases, with 10 bases between them. This CDR3 spans 14 amino acids. Germline CDR1 LNHNV, CDR2 YYDKDF (reference sequence). In DNA form, the CDR3 reads TGTGCCACCAGCAGAGATCTGAGGGAAACTGAAGCTTTCTTT. This gives the protein CATSRDLRETEAFF. The variable domain in full, completed from reference TRBV15 and TRBJ1-1, reads DAMVIQNPRYQVTQFGKPVTLSCSQTLNHNVMYWYQQKSSQAPKLLFHYYDKDFNNEADTPDNFQSRRPNTSFCFLDIRSPGLGDTAMYLCATSRDLRETEAFFGQGTRLTVV.

V and J are TRBV5-4 and TRBJ2-1, with TRBD2 matching over 9 bases. The V gene's germline CDR1 is SGHNT and CDR2 YYREEE (reference sequence). The V segment lost 2 bases and the J segment 0 bases; nucleotides outside the gene matches: 0. CDR3 size: 15 residues. The CDR3 sequence is CASSFSGSSYNEQFF. CDR3 coding DNA: TGTGCCAGCAGCTTTAGCGGGAGCTCCTACAATGAGCAGTTCTTC. The whole variable domain, remainder taken from reference TRBV5-4 and TRBJ2-1, is ETGVTQSPTHLIKTRGQQVTLRCSSQSGHNTVSWYQQALGQGPQFIFQYYREEENGRGNFPPRFSGLQFPNYSSELNVNALELDDSALYLCASSFSGSSYNEQFFGPGTRLTVL.

This chain connects TRBV2 to TRBJ1-2; 9 nucleotides align to TRBD1. V lost 5 bases, J lost 5 bases, and 9 bases stayed unmatched. Germline V CDR1 and CDR2: SNHLY, FYNNEI. The CDR3 totals 15 residues. CDR3 loop: CASSPRTGVSYGYTF. CDR3 sequence (DNA): TGTGCCAGCAGTCCCCGGACAGGGGTTAGTTATGGCTACACCTTC.

V gene TRBV14 combines with J gene TRBJ2-7; D is perhaps TRBD1 (8 bases). The CDR3 length is 13 residues. V lost 7 bases, J lost 4 bases, and 14 bases lay in between. Germline CDR1 reads SGHDN; CDR2 reads FVKESK. The CDR3 spells CASNRGGQYEQYF. CDR3 nucleotides: TGTGCCAGCAACAGGGGGGGTCAATACGAGCAGTACTTC.